The rows below give T cell receptor beta chains drawn from one sample of a study of naive and memory T cell subsets. TCRdb reprocessed the 5' RACE reads via MiXCR and lists one record per CDR3 protein. Altogether roughly 48,000 distinct CDR3 sequences are present, roughly 4.7% being singletons, with the ten largest covering roughly 0.8%. The origin of the receptors is a female donor in good health. Each CDR3 is given with its conserved first and last residue. A D gene is named only where the DNA matches it firmly. Clone size is not always given. Where it is, it says once, few, many or a class for expanded clones.

j_call clone_size d_call v_call cdr3_aa cdr3_nt
TRBJ2-1 many TRBD2 TRBV24-1 CATSDPSQRGIYNEQFF TGTGCCACCAGTGATCCATCCCAGCGGGGAATCTACAATGAGCAGTTCTTC
TRBJ2-3 many - TRBV5-1 CASSLDGPSTDTQYF TGCGCCAGCAGCTTGGACGGACCTAGCACAGATACGCAGTATTTT
TRBJ2-3 many - TRBV10-3 CAISTDSTDTQYF TGTGCCATCAGTACGGACAGTACAGATACGCAGTATTTT
TRBJ2-1 many - TRBV9 CASSTRTRQFF TGTGCCAGCAGCACCCGGACCCGGCAGTTCTTC
TRBJ2-1 - TRBD1 TRBV5-8 CASSLGGQGYNEQFF TGTGCCAGCAGCTTGGGGGGACAGGGCTACAATGAGCAGTTCTTC
TRBJ2-3 few - TRBV5-1 CASSSYLGTDTQYF TGCGCCAGCAGCTCCTACCTGGGGACAGATACGCAGTATTTT
TRBJ2-1 many - TRBV29-1 CSVASGSTEQFF TGCAGCGTGGCGAGCGGGTCGACCGAGCAGTTCTTC
TRBJ2-7 - - TRBV12-3/TRBV12-4 CASRVEGRLTEQYF TGTGCCAGCAGAGTAGAGGGGCGGTTGACCGAGCAGTACTTC
TRBJ2-7 many - TRBV28 CASSLFGTSSYEQYF TGTGCCAGCAGTTTATTCGGGACAAGCTCCTACGAGCAGTACTTC
TRBJ2-3 - - TRBV29-1 CSARGRDGSDTQYF TGCAGCGCGCGGGGCCGGGATGGTTCAGATACGCAGTATTTT
TRBJ2-3 many TRBD2 TRBV12-5 CASGTGTSGASTDTQYF TGTGCTAGTGGCACCGGGACTAGCGGGGCTAGCACAGATACGCAGTATTTT
TRBJ2-6 many - TRBV28 CASLLGRSFRSGANVLTF TGTGCCAGCCTTCTCGGGCGAAGCTTCCGCTCTGGGGCCAACGTCCTGACTTTC
TRBJ2-7 many TRBD2 TRBV5-1 CASSLSYPGLADEQYF TGCGCCAGCAGCTTGTCTTATCCAGGACTAGCCGACGAGCAGTACTTC
TRBJ2-5 - - TRBV6-2/TRBV6-3 CASSPGGTGQETQYF TGTGCCAGCTCCCCCGGCGGGACCGGGCAAGAGACCCAGTACTTC
TRBJ1-3 many - TRBV6-5 CASSYMRTAVNTIYF TGTGCCAGCAGTTACATGAGGACAGCCGTGAACACCATATATTTT
TRBJ1-1 many TRBD1 TRBV28 CASSVTGGAPGWGAFF TGTGCCAGCAGTGTCACAGGGGGCGCACCTGGCTGGGGGGCTTTCTTT
TRBJ2-4 few - TRBV6-2/TRBV6-3 CASSYTGGNIQYF TGTGCCAGCAGTTACACCGGTGGAAACATTCAGTACTTC
TRBJ1-1 - - TRBV19 CASRSRVVGNTEAFF TGTGCCAGTAGATCACGAGTGGTGGGGAACACTGAAGCTTTCTTT
TRBJ1-1 many - TRBV28 CASRWPGIAGGTEAFF TGTGCCAGCAGATGGCCGGGTATTGCAGGAGGCACTGAAGCTTTCTTT
TRBJ1-2 - TRBD1 TRBV28 CASSGTGTGGYGDTF TGTGCCAGCAGCGGCACCGGGACAGGGGGCTATGGCGACACCTTC
TRBJ2-1 many - TRBV21-1 CASSYRDSDNEQFF TGTGCCAGCAGTTACCGGGACTCAGACAATGAGCAGTTCTTC
TRBJ1-1 many - TRBV6-2/TRBV6-3 CASSEKWGFLGTEAFF TGTGCCAGCAGTGAAAAGTGGGGATTCCTGGGTACTGAAGCTTTCTTT
TRBJ2-3 once - TRBV4-1 CASSQALNTDTQYF TGCGCCAGCAGCCAAGCCCTTAACACAGATACGCAGTATTTT
TRBJ2-1 many - TRBV9 CASNDRPYNEQFF TGTGCCAGCAATGACAGGCCCTACAATGAGCAGTTCTTC
TRBJ2-3 many - TRBV12-3/TRBV12-4 CASSARDNTFRDTQYF TGTGCCAGCAGCGCCCGGGACAACACGTTTAGAGATACGCAGTATTTT
TRBJ1-1 many - TRBV28 CASSFLHEAFF TGTGCCAGCAGTTTCCTCCATGAAGCTTTCTTT
TRBJ1-2 few - TRBV18 CASSPSQVSNYGYTF TGTGCCAGCTCACCGTCCCAGGTTAGTAACTATGGCTACACCTTC
TRBJ2-3 many - TRBV5-1 CASKLNTDTQYF TGCGCCAGCAAGCTGAACACAGATACGCAGTATTTT
TRBJ2-6 many - TRBV15 CATSRTRVGANVLTF TGTGCCACCAGCAGGACACGGGTTGGGGCCAACGTCCTGACTTTC
TRBJ2-5 many TRBD1 TRBV12-3/TRBV12-4 CASSFQGAGETQYF TGTGCCAGCAGTTTTCAGGGGGCGGGGGAGACCCAGTACTTC
TRBJ2-7 many - TRBV27 CASRGDVYEQYF TGTGCCAGTAGAGGTGATGTCTACGAGCAGTACTTC
TRBJ2-3 medium-sized TRBD2 TRBV7-3 CASSLKAVGGPTDTQYF TGTGCCAGCAGCTTAAAGGCGGTGGGAGGGCCCACAGATACGCAGTATTTT
TRBJ1-2 many - TRBV4-2 CASSPTVNLYGYTF TGTGCCAGCAGCCCGACTGTGAATCTCTATGGCTACACCTTC
TRBJ2-1 many - TRBV29-1 CSVVIFEGIGGYNEQFF TGCAGCGTTGTAATTTTTGAGGGGATTGGCGGATACAATGAGCAGTTCTTC
TRBJ1-4 many - TRBV12-3/TRBV12-4 CASSFGRGFEKLFF TGTGCCAGCAGTTTTGGGAGGGGTTTTGAAAAACTGTTTTTT
TRBJ2-3 - - TRBV5-4 CASSSRLMLTDTQYF TGTGCCAGCAGCTCCCGACTAATGCTCACAGATACGCAGTATTTT
TRBJ1-5 many - TRBV27 CASSSEGGYNQPQHF TGTGCCAGCAGTTCCGAAGGGGGGTACAATCAGCCCCAGCATTTT
TRBJ2-1 many TRBD2 TRBV20-1 CSARDRGAGGDSYNEQFF TGCAGTGCTAGAGACCGGGGGGCCGGGGGGGACTCCTACAATGAGCAGTTCTTC
TRBJ2-3 few TRBD2 TRBV24-1 CATSEGSGRVLDTQYF TGTGCCACCAGTGAGGGTAGCGGGAGAGTTCTAGATACGCAGTATTTT
TRBJ2-3 few TRBD2 TRBV7-2 CASRTSGRTYTDTQYF TGTGCCAGCAGGACTAGCGGGAGGACTTACACAGATACGCAGTATTTT
TRBJ1-1 many - TRBV28 CASSFGEVVRNTEAFF TGTGCCAGCAGTTTTGGGGAAGTGGTACGGAACACTGAAGCTTTCTTT
TRBJ2-7 many TRBD2 TRBV28 CASSLLAGAHEQYF TGTGCCAGCTCTCTCCTAGCGGGAGCCCACGAGCAGTACTTC
TRBJ2-7 many - TRBV27 CASSPSAGESSYEQYF TGTGCCAGCAGTCCCTCCGCGGGTGAGAGCTCCTACGAGCAGTACTTC
TRBJ1-1 few TRBD1 TRBV29-1 CSGVQGGASYEAFF TGCAGCGGAGTACAGGGGGGCGCCTCCTATGAAGCTTTCTTT
TRBJ2-7 many TRBD2 TRBV28 CASSTTGAGGYEQYF TGTGCCAGCAGTACAACAGGAGCGGGGGGCTACGAGCAGTACTTC
TRBJ2-5 many TRBD2 TRBV27 CASSLSYFVAGEGETQYF TGTGCCAGCAGTTTATCCTACTTCGTAGCGGGAGAAGGAGAGACCCAGTACTTC
TRBJ1-6 many - TRBV5-1 CASSLDSNRNSPLHF TGCGCCAGCAGCTTGGACTCGAATCGTAATTCACCCCTCCACTTT
TRBJ2-1 few - TRBV18 CASSPLANEQFF TGTGCCAGCTCACCACTGGCCAATGAGCAGTTCTTC
TRBJ2-7 many - TRBV27 CASSLSNSMVKQYF TGTGCCAGCAGTTTATCGAACAGTATGGTTAAGCAGTACTTC
TRBJ1-6 many - TRBV6-2/TRBV6-3 CASKIRGQVGSPLHF TGTGCCAGCAAAATCCGGGGACAAGTTGGTTCACCCCTCCACTTT
TRBJ2-7 few - TRBV3-1 CASSHYPQGTPYEQYF TGTGCCAGCAGCCACTACCCTCAGGGGACCCCCTACGAGCAGTACTTC
TRBJ2-7 - TRBD1 TRBV5-4 CASSPVGPPGQGLDEQYF TGTGCCAGCAGCCCTGTCGGGCCGCCGGGACAGGGTCTCGACGAGCAGTACTTC
TRBJ2-1 medium-sized TRBD2 TRBV4-2 CASSQDAGGGYNEQFF TGTGCCAGCAGCCAAGATGCGGGAGGCGGGTACAATGAGCAGTTCTTC